This T cell receptor beta chain was observed in a study of response to subunit inactivated influenza vaccine. The V end lost 3 bases, the J end lost 1 base, and 27 bases lay between the germline ends. The CDR3 extends over 20 amino acids. Via MiXCR, TCRdb re-called the RT-PCR reads, giving one row per CDR3 protein. The sample contains more than 500,000 distinct CDR3 sequences, over 9% of which appear only once. A few counts support this clonotype. These data were also reused for a study on T cells expressing NK-cell markers. Per that paper: Generation of TCR beta cDNA was performed by 5'RACE template switching incorporating UMIs. It was from sorted CD3+CD56+NKG2C+, CD3+CD56+NKG2C- and CD3+CD56-NKG2C+ T cells that TCR beta repertoires came. The dominant NKG2C+ clonotypes represented roughly 1.0-7.5% of CD8+ T cells in five to seven donors. The CD3+CD56-NKG2C+ fraction of a handful of donors was likewise dominated by these clonotypes. Uncertainty persisted over the HCMV specificity of expanded NKG2C+ T cell clones.

The genes are TRBV12-3 or TRBV12-4 and TRBJ2-5; TRBD1 might be the D (6 bases). The sequenced sample was PBMCs from blood, obtained on the day of vaccination. This TCR was recovered from a man aged 50-59 years who received an inactivated influenza vaccine. CDR3 coding DNA: TGTGCCAGCAGTTTCTACGACAGGCCGCCTTTGCGGAGACCCCAAGAGACCCAGTACTTC. This gives the protein CASSFYDRPPLRRPQETQYF.